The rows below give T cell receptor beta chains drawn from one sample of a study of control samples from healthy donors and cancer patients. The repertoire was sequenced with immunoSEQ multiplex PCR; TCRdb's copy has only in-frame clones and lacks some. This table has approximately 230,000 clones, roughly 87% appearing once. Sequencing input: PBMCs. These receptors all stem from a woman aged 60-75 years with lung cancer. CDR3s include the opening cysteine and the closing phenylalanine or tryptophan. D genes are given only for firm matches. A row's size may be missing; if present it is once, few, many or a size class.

TGCAGCGTTAGCGGGGGGTCTCGTGGGACAGATACGCAGTATTTT,CSVSGGSRGTDTQYF,TRBV29-1,TRBJ2-3,-,TRBD2
TGTGCCACCAGCAGAACAGGGGGCTCTGGGCGGTCACCCCTCCACTTT,CATSRTGGSGRSPLHF,TRBV15,TRBJ1-6,-,TRBD1
TGTGCCAGCAGCCCCTCCCCGGGACTAGCGGGAGCGGGGAAATACGAGCAGTACTTC,CASSPSPGLAGAGKYEQYF,TRBV5-6,TRBJ2-7,-,TRBD2
TGCGCCAGCAGGGCGGATACGAACACCGGGGAGCTGTTTTTT,CASRADTNTGELFF,TRBV5-1,TRBJ2-2,-,-
TGTGCCAGCAATTCGGACAGGGCCTACAATGAGCAGTTCTTC,CASNSDRAYNEQFF,TRBV2,TRBJ2-1,-,TRBD1
TGTGCCAGCAGCTCTTCTTCCGGGTCCGTCTACGAGCAGTACTTC,CASSSSSGSVYEQYF,TRBV3-1/TRBV3-2,TRBJ2-7,-,-
TGTGCCAGTACCCACGGGACCCGAGCCTATGAAGCTTTCTTT,CASTHGTRAYEAFF,TRBV19,TRBJ1-1,-,-
TGTGCCAGCAGTCAGGCGGGGGGGGCACGCGAGCAGTACTTC,CASSQAGGAREQYF,TRBV25-1,TRBJ2-7,-,TRBD2
TGTGCCAGCTCACCAGGGACACCTGTCGAGACCCAGTACTTC,CASSPGTPVETQYF,TRBV18,TRBJ2-5,-,-
TGTGCCACCAGCAGGGGCGGACAGAGAAAGGCAGATACGCAGTATTTT,CATSRGGQRKADTQYF,TRBV15,TRBJ2-3,-,-
TGTGCCAGCCGGGAGGACGGTGGTACTAATGAAAAACTGTTTTTT,CASREDGGTNEKLFF,TRBV6-5,TRBJ1-4,-,-
TGCGCCAGCAGCCAAGGGTGGGAGGGGACCTACGAGCAGTACTTC,CASSQGWEGTYEQYF,TRBV4-1,TRBJ2-7,-,TRBD2
TGTGCCAGCAGTGAAGCCCCCCCGTCCACTGAAGCTTTCTTT,CASSEAPPSTEAFF,TRBV2,TRBJ1-1,-,-
TGCGCCAGCAGCTTGTCCAGCGTAATGAACAATGAGCAGTTCTTC,CASSLSSVMNNEQFF,TRBV5-1,TRBJ2-1,-,-
TGTGCCAGCAGCCCCACATCGGCCACCGGGGAGCTGTTTTTT,CASSPTSATGELFF,TRBV13,TRBJ2-2,-,-
TGTGCCAGCAGTACCCCTAGCCGGGACGGACGATACGAGCAGTACTTC,CASSTPSRDGRYEQYF,TRBV27,TRBJ2-7,-,-
TGTGCCAGTAGTATTCGGAGGGCACTACCGGGTGGGGCCAACGTCCTGACTTTC,CASSIRRALPGGANVLTF,TRBV19,TRBJ2-6,-,-
TGTGCCAGCAGTGACTCGTCCGGGATCTATGGCTACACCTTC,CASSDSSGIYGYTF,TRBV6-4,TRBJ1-2,-,-
TGTGCCTGGAGTCTACATGGCGACTATGGCTACACCTTC,CAWSLHGDYGYTF,TRBV30,TRBJ1-2,-,-
TGTGCCAGCAGTCCACCGATAGGGAATAATTCACCCCTCCACTTT,CASSPPIGNNSPLHF,TRBV28,TRBJ1-6,-,-
TGTGCCAGCAGTTTATGGGTCGACAATGAGCAGTTCTTC,CASSLWVDNEQFF,TRBV27,TRBJ2-1,-,-
TGTGCCAGCAGTGAAAGTTTAAGGGGAGGGACCAATCAGCCCCAGCATTTT,CASSESLRGGTNQPQHF,TRBV6-1,TRBJ1-5,few,-
TGTGCCAGCAGCGGGGGGGACAGGCTCCAAGAGACCCAGTACTTC,CASSGGDRLQETQYF,TRBV9,TRBJ2-5,-,TRBD1
TGTGCCAGCAGTCCCCGGAGCTTACAAGAGACCCAGTACTTC,CASSPRSLQETQYF,TRBV27,TRBJ2-5,-,-
TGTGCCAGCAGCGTAGGCCTTACTAGCGGGAGTCGGTATGAGCAGTTCTTC,CASSVGLTSGSRYEQFF,TRBV9,TRBJ2-1,once,TRBD2
TGTGCCAGCAGCTTAGGAGTAGCCTCCTACGAGCAGTACTTC,CASSLGVASYEQYF,TRBV11-2,TRBJ2-7,-,-
TGTGCCAGCAGTCCAGTGGAAGGCGCTGAAGCTTTCTTT,CASSPVEGAEAFF,TRBV28,TRBJ1-1,once,-
TGTGCCAGTAGTATGAGGGGCGGGGGACAAGAGACCCAGTACTTC,CASSMRGGGQETQYF,TRBV19,TRBJ2-5,-,TRBD2
TGCGCCAGCAGTGCCGGGGTTGGGACCCAGTACTTC,CASSAGVGTQYF,TRBV10-2,TRBJ2-5,-,-
TGCGCCAGCAGCGGAACGACAGGCTTGGAGCAGTACTTC,CASSGTTGLEQYF,TRBV5-1,TRBJ2-7,-,-
TGTGCCAGCAGTTACTCGACACGCGGAAACTATGGCTACACCTTC,CASSYSTRGNYGYTF,TRBV6-5,TRBJ1-2,-,-
TGCAGCGTTGGGGAGAGCGGGGGCTACGAGCAGTACTTC,CSVGESGGYEQYF,TRBV29-1,TRBJ2-7,-,TRBD2
TGTGCCAGCAGTTTATATGGCAGGGGGGGCAATCAGCCCCAGCATTTT,CASSLYGRGGNQPQHF,TRBV28,TRBJ1-5,few,TRBD1
TGTGCCAGCTCACCCGGACAGGGGAAGAACGGCTACACCTTC,CASSPGQGKNGYTF,TRBV18,TRBJ1-2,-,TRBD1
TGTGCCACCAGTGCCAGATACACAGATACGCAGTATTTT,CATSARYTDTQYF,TRBV24-1,TRBJ2-3,-,-
TGTGCCAGCAGCCCAGGCGTGGGGGCTAGGCGCCAGCCCCAGCATTTT,CASSPGVGARRQPQHF,TRBV7-9,TRBJ1-5,-,-
TGTGCCAGCAGCGCCACCCACCGGGGTACGCAGTATTTT,CASSATHRGTQYF,TRBV7-2,TRBJ2-3,few,-
TGTGCCAGCAGCTTAGGCGGGGGCAGCGCAGATACGCAGTATTTT,CASSLGGGSADTQYF,TRBV7-9,TRBJ2-3,-,-
TGTGCCAGCAGCTTATTCACCGTCAGCTCTGGAAACACCATATATTTT,CASSLFTVSSGNTIYF,TRBV5-8,TRBJ1-3,once,-
TGCGCCAGCAGCTTGGACGGGGGGGATCAGCCCCAGCATTTT,CASSLDGGDQPQHF,TRBV5-1,TRBJ1-5,once,-
TGTGCCAGTAAGGGACAGGGGAGCTCACCCCTCCACTTT,CASKGQGSSPLHF,TRBV19,TRBJ1-6,many,TRBD1
TGCGCCAGCAGCTTGGGAGCAACTAATGAAAAACTGTTTTTT,CASSLGATNEKLFF,TRBV5-1,TRBJ1-4,-,-
TGTGCCAGCAGTCCTTTACCTAGCGGGAGCTACGAGCAGTACTTC,CASSPLPSGSYEQYF,TRBV2,TRBJ2-7,-,TRBD2
TGTGCCAGCAATAAGGGGACATTGTCCTACGAGCAGTACTTC,CASNKGTLSYEQYF,TRBV2,TRBJ2-7,few,-
TGTGCCAGCAGCCACCGGGACAGTAATGAGCAGTTCTTC,CASSHRDSNEQFF,TRBV3-1/TRBV3-2,TRBJ2-1,-,TRBD1
TGCGCCAGCAGCTTGGCCCCCCCCGGGGGCCGTGAAGCTTTCTTT,CASSLAPPGGREAFF,TRBV5-1,TRBJ1-1,-,-
TGCGCCAGCAAGGAGGCCTCGTACAATGAGCAGTTCTTC,CASKEASYNEQFF,TRBV5-1,TRBJ2-1,-,-
TGTGCCAGCAGTCCCACGGGACTAGGTGCGTACGAGCAGTACTTC,CASSPTGLGAYEQYF,TRBV28,TRBJ2-7,-,TRBD2
TGTGCCTTTGACCAGGGGGCGCGAGGCTACACCTTC,CAFDQGARGYTF,TRBV30,TRBJ1-2,once,TRBD1
TGTGCCAGCAGCTTGGACAGGGGGACCTACGAGCAGTACTTC,CASSLDRGTYEQYF,TRBV5-6,TRBJ2-7,-,TRBD1
TGTGCCAGCAGCTCAGACGGCAGCAATCAGCCCCAGCATTTT,CASSSDGSNQPQHF,TRBV7-8,TRBJ1-5,-,-
TGTGCCAGCAGTATCACAGGGAACGAGCAGTACTTC,CASSITGNEQYF,TRBV27,TRBJ2-7,-,-
TGTGCCACCAGCAGAGATCCAGCGGGGGGTTTTGTGAACGAGCAGTACTTC,CATSRDPAGGFVNEQYF,TRBV15,TRBJ2-7,-,TRBD2
TGTGCCAGTAGTATCGGAAGGGGCCAGCATTTT,CASSIGRGQHF,TRBV19,TRBJ1-5,-,-